The entry below gives a single T cell receptor (beta chain) sequence along with its context. What it recognizes is unknown. A read error may account for a junction end that differs from germline. The template was RNA from unsorted bulk tissue. The normal lung tissue was taken more than 3 cm from the tumor edge. The CDR3 runs to 16 residues. The germline CDR1 and CDR2 sequences are MDHEN and SYDVKM. The library came from three nested PCR rounds adapted from ARM-PCR protocols. TCRdb itself ran the multiplex PCR reads through MiXCR, one entry per CDR3 protein. The table has 85,000 or so distinct CDR3 sequences, around 76% seen once. The sample comes from a study of tumor and adjacent non-tumor tissue in lung cancer. For the study at large: There were 12 adenocarcinoma, 2 squamous cell carcinoma and 1 small cell lung cancer cases. Aged roughly 31 to 85 years, patients included 10 men and roughly 5 women with stage I to III disease. On average, productive TCRbeta reads reached roughly 4.2 million per sample.

The study, taken as a whole, reports: Normal lung showed higher cumulative top 100 clone frequency than tumor.

This chain links TRBV28 with TRBJ1-2, with 8 bases fitting TRBD1. The receptor was isolated from a woman aged 50 to 65 with non-small cell lung cancer. Sequencing was carried out using distant non-tumor lung tissue. The CDR3 loop reads CANSPYRGGANYDYTF. CDR3 sequence (DNA): TGTGCCAACAGTCCTTACAGGGGGGGGGCTAACTATGACTACACCTTC.